This T cell receptor (beta chain) was retrieved from a study of T cells in Graves' hyperthyroidism and ophthalmopathy. Turning to the study itself: Before treatment of any kind, peripheral blood was taken at initial diagnosis. Overall study results and limits: Ophthalmopathy was separated from stable hyperthyroidism by a 13 V-J model. It was a median 6.5 months before onset that the model predicted ophthalmopathy.

A word on this clonotype: The antigen is not known.

Amplification of TCR beta CDR3 regions used RNA as the template. HTBI primers were employed in a first-round RT-PCR of the TCR CDR3. TCRdb passed the multiplex PCR reads through MiXCR, listing each CDR3 protein once. The sample consists of approximately 300,000 distinct CDR3 sequences, approximately 15% of them appearing once. 10 ml of fresh peripheral blood supplied the PBMCs. The CDR3 totals 15 residues. Germline assignment: CDR1 MNHEY and CDR2 SVGAGI. The J segment lost 3 bases and the V segment lost 4 bases, leaving 6 bases of the junction unmatched. The chain carries TRBV6-5 and TRBJ1-5; 7 bases match TRBD1. The sequencing sample was made of blood. The origin of this receptor is a woman in her sixties with Graves' ophthalmopathy. The chain's CDR3 is CASSWSGTDNQPQHF. CDR3 nucleotide sequence: TGTGCCAGCAGTTGGTCCGGGACAGACAATCAGCCCCAGCATTTT.